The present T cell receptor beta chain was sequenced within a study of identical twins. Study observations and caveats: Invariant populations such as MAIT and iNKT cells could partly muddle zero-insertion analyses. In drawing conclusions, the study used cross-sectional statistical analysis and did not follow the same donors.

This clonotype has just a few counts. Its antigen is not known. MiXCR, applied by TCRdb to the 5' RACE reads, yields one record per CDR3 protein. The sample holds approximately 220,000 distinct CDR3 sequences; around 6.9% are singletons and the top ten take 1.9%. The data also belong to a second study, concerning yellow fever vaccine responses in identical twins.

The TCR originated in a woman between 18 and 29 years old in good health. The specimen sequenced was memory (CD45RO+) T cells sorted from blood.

CDR3 in amino acids: CASSPLDRDAQYF. The DNA for the CDR3 is TGTGCCAGCTCACCTTTGGACAGGGACGCGCAGTATTTT. V usage is TRBV18 and J usage is TRBJ2-3; 8 bases agree with TRBD1. V was pared by 3 bases and J by 10 bases, with 6 bases of the junction left unmatched. Germline loops: CDR1 KGHSH, CDR2 LQKENI. The CDR3 is 13 amino acids.